These T cell receptor beta chains were read from a single sample in a study of cytomegalovirus exposure and HLA in healthy donors. Profiled with immunoSEQ multiplex PCR; TCRdb holds only in-frame clones, not every one. There are approximately 150,000 clones in the sample; about 80% occur only once, and 2.5% to 3.5% lies in the top ten. Specimen: PBMCs. These receptors were obtained from a female donor in good health and CMV-seronegative. Both conserved end residues are part of each CDR3. A D gene is named only where the DNA matches it firmly. Clone size appears in some rows only: once, few, many, or a class for an expanded clone.

d_call: TRBD2; v_call: TRBV18; j_call: TRBJ2-3; clone_size: .; cdr3_aa: CASSPLRLAGSTDTQYF; cdr3_nt: TGTGCCAGCTCACCCCTACGACTAGCGGGATCCACAGATACGCAGTATTTT
d_call: .; v_call: TRBV19; j_call: TRBJ2-1; clone_size: once; cdr3_aa: CASSIATGPSYNEQFF; cdr3_nt: TGTGCCAGTAGTATAGCCACAGGTCCGTCCTACAATGAGCAGTTCTTC
d_call: .; v_call: TRBV28; j_call: TRBJ1-2; clone_size: few; cdr3_aa: CASRITASYGYTF; cdr3_nt: TGTGCCAGCAGAATAACAGCAAGCTATGGCTACACCTTC
d_call: .; v_call: TRBV15; j_call: TRBJ2-5; clone_size: few; cdr3_aa: CATSTRTGETQYF; cdr3_nt: TGTGCCACCAGCACTCGGACGGGGGAGACCCAGTACTTC
d_call: .; v_call: TRBV30; j_call: TRBJ1-4; clone_size: .; cdr3_aa: CAWRAPREYEKLFF; cdr3_nt: TGTGCCTGGAGGGCCCCCCGGGAATATGAAAAACTGTTTTTT
d_call: .; v_call: TRBV5-1; j_call: TRBJ1-1; clone_size: .; cdr3_aa: CASGVALNTEAFF; cdr3_nt: TGCGCCAGCGGAGTGGCCTTGAACACTGAAGCTTTCTTT
d_call: TRBD1; v_call: TRBV7-8; j_call: TRBJ2-5; clone_size: .; cdr3_aa: CASSTIQGAIRKTQYF; cdr3_nt: TGTGCCAGCAGCACCATACAGGGGGCAATCAGAAAGACCCAGTACTTC
d_call: .; v_call: TRBV7-9; j_call: TRBJ1-2; clone_size: .; cdr3_aa: CASSLDREYGYTF; cdr3_nt: TGTGCCAGCAGCTTAGACAGGGAGTATGGCTACACCTTC
d_call: .; v_call: TRBV9; j_call: TRBJ1-3; clone_size: .; cdr3_aa: CASSVEAGLTGNTIYF; cdr3_nt: TGTGCCAGCAGCGTAGAAGCAGGGTTAACTGGAAACACCATATATTTT
d_call: .; v_call: TRBV10-3; j_call: TRBJ2-2; clone_size: .; cdr3_aa: CAIKGEPDTGELFF; cdr3_nt: TGTGCCATCAAGGGGGAGCCGGACACCGGGGAGCTGTTTTTT
d_call: .; v_call: TRBV4-1; j_call: TRBJ1-3; clone_size: .; cdr3_aa: CASSQDMGGNSGNTIYF; cdr3_nt: TGCGCCAGCAGCCAAGACATGGGGGGAAACTCTGGAAACACCATATATTTT
d_call: .; v_call: TRBV30; j_call: TRBJ1-4; clone_size: .; cdr3_aa: CAWSFDSYNEKLFF; cdr3_nt: TGTGCCTGGAGTTTTGACAGTTATAATGAAAAACTGTTTTTT
d_call: .; v_call: TRBV6-6; j_call: TRBJ2-5; clone_size: .; cdr3_aa: CASSYSGETQYF; cdr3_nt: TGTGCCAGCAGTTATTCCGGGGAGACCCAGTACTTC
d_call: .; v_call: TRBV29-1; j_call: TRBJ1-2; clone_size: .; cdr3_aa: CSVRALTSYGYTF; cdr3_nt: TGCAGCGTTCGAGCGCTTACGTCCTATGGCTACACCTTC
d_call: TRBD2; v_call: TRBV5-1; j_call: TRBJ2-3; clone_size: .; cdr3_aa: CASRKLAASTDTQYF; cdr3_nt: TGCGCCAGCAGGAAACTAGCGGCGAGCACAGATACGCAGTATTTT
d_call: .; v_call: TRBV19; j_call: TRBJ1-5; clone_size: .; cdr3_aa: CASNEYINSNQPQHF; cdr3_nt: TGTGCCAGTAATGAGTATATAAATAGCAATCAGCCCCAGCATTTT
d_call: .; v_call: TRBV30; j_call: TRBJ1-2; clone_size: .; cdr3_aa: CASDPGTLYGYTF; cdr3_nt: TGTGCCTCGGATCCCGGGACACTCTATGGCTACACCTTC
d_call: TRBD2; v_call: TRBV4-1; j_call: TRBJ2-1; clone_size: .; cdr3_aa: CASSQDSGGRLEQFF; cdr3_nt: TGCGCCAGCAGCCAAGACTCGGGGGGGCGGCTTGAGCAGTTCTTC
d_call: TRBD2; v_call: TRBV6-6; j_call: TRBJ2-7; clone_size: .; cdr3_aa: CASTAGTSGGYEQYF; cdr3_nt: TGTGCCAGCACCGCCGGGACTAGCGGGGGCTACGAGCAGTACTTC
d_call: TRBD2; v_call: TRBV28; j_call: TRBJ2-5; clone_size: .; cdr3_aa: CASSFPKREDTQETQYF; cdr3_nt: TGTGCCAGCAGTTTCCCAAAGCGGGAGGACACCCAAGAGACCCAGTACTTC
d_call: .; v_call: TRBV6-5; j_call: TRBJ1-2; clone_size: .; cdr3_aa: CASSLAPNYGYPF; cdr3_nt: TGTGCCAGCAGCTTGGCTCCTAACTATGGCTACCCCTTC
d_call: TRBD1; v_call: TRBV27; j_call: TRBJ2-7; clone_size: .; cdr3_aa: CASSFKWDRSYEQYF; cdr3_nt: TGTGCCAGCAGTTTCAAGTGGGACAGATCCTACGAGCAGTACTTC
d_call: TRBD2; v_call: TRBV5-4; j_call: TRBJ2-3; clone_size: once; cdr3_aa: CASSRLAGGLGDTQYF; cdr3_nt: TGTGCCAGCAGTCGTCTAGCGGGAGGGCTTGGAGATACGCAGTATTTT
d_call: .; v_call: TRBV6-1; j_call: TRBJ2-2; clone_size: .; cdr3_aa: CASSVRGLDTGELFF; cdr3_nt: TGTGCCAGCAGTGTCAGGGGTCTAGACACCGGGGAGCTGTTTTTT
d_call: .; v_call: TRBV5-1; j_call: TRBJ2-1; clone_size: .; cdr3_aa: CASSLSGNRNEQFF; cdr3_nt: TGCGCCAGCAGTCTTTCGGGGAACCGGAATGAGCAGTTCTTC
d_call: .; v_call: TRBV18; j_call: TRBJ1-1; clone_size: .; cdr3_aa: CASSPREATEAFF; cdr3_nt: TGTGCCAGCTCACCCCGGGAGGCCACTGAAGCTTTCTTT
d_call: .; v_call: TRBV10-3; j_call: TRBJ2-7; clone_size: .; cdr3_aa: CAIGKRDNPYEQYF; cdr3_nt: TGTGCCATCGGGAAGCGGGACAACCCCTACGAGCAGTACTTC